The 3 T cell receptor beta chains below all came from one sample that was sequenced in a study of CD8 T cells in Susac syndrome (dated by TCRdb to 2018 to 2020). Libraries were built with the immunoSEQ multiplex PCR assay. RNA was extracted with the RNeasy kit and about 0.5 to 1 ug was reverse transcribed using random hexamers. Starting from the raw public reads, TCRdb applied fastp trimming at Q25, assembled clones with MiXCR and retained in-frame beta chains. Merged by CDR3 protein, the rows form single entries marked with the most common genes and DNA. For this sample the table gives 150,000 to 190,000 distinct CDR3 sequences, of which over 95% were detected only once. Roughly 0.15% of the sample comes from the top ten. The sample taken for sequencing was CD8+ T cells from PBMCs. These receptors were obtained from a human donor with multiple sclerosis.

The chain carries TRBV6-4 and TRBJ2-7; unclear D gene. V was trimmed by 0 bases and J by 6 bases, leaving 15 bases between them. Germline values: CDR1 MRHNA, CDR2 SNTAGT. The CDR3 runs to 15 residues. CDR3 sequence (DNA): TGTGCCAGCAGTGACTCCGGGTGCACCCGAGGCGAGCAGTACTTC. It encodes CASSDSGCTRGEQYF.

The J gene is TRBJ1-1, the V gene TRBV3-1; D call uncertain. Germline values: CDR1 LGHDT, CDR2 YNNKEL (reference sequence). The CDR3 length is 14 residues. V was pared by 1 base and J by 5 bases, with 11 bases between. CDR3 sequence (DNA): TGTGCCAGCAGCCAAGTGGCGGTGGGGACTGAAGCTTTCTTT. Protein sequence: CASSQVAVGTEAFF.

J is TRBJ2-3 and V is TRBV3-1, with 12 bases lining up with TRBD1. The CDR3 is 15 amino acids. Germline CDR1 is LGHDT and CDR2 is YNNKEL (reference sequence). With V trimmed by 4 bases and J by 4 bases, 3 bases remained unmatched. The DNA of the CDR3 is TGTGCCAGCAGCCGGGGGACAGGGGGCGCAGATACGCAGTATTTT. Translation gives CASSRGTGGADTQYF.